The 17 T cell receptor beta chains presented below share a single source sample, sequenced in a study of regulatory T cells in long-lasting Graves disease. Libraries of TCR beta came from iRepertoire HTBI primers plus Arm-PCR of CDR3 regions. In TCRdb, the multiplex PCR reads were re-called with MiXCR into one record per CDR3 protein. Here the sample spans over 500,000 distinct CDR3 sequences, 15% to 20% being singletons. Time point: newly diagnosed GD, antithyroid drugs for less than 3 months. Preparation of the TCR library used RNA extracted from PBMCs. These records were also assigned to another study, of T cells in Graves' hyperthyroidism and ophthalmopathy.

Material: peripheral blood mononuclear cells (PBMCs), obtained at new diagnosis, from a patient treated with antithyroid drugs. The receptors derive from a woman aged 25 to 39 with Graves disease.

In its sample, this clonotype was seen many times. The chain uses TRBV7-8 and TRBJ1-2, with a weak D call TRBD1 (5 bases). This CDR3 contains 16 residues. Germline V gene lookup returns CDR1 SGHVS and CDR2 FQNEAQ. Trimming left V 1 base short and J 4 bases short, with 16 bases between. In DNA form, the CDR3 reads TGTGCCAGCAGCTTAGAAGTGACGGGGGTTCCCTATGGCTACACCTTC. It encodes CASSLEVTGVPYGYTF.

This clonotype has just a few counts. The rearrangement uses TRBV19 and TRBJ2-6, with D maybe TRBD1 (6 bases). The CDR3 length is 17 residues. Germline V lookup: CDR1 LNHDA, CDR2 SQIVND (reference sequence). The V gene lost 0 bases and the J gene lost 0 bases, with 9 bases spanning the gap. The DNA for the CDR3 is TGTGCCAGTAGTATAGAGGACAGCAACTCTGGGGCCAACGTCCTGACTTTC. Amino acids: CASSIEDSNSGANVLTF.

The V call is TRBV25-1, the J call TRBJ2-1; TRBD2 aligns across 7 bases. The CDR3 has 17 amino acids. Germline CDR1 and CDR2: MGHDK and SYGVNS. V lost 4 bases and J lost 4; bases outside the gene matches: 13. The CDR3: CASSALEGLADYNEQFF. The CDR3 DNA follows: TGTGCCAGCAGTGCCTTGGAGGGTCTAGCGGATTACAATGAGCAGTTCTTC.

J is TRBJ2-2 and V is TRBV7-9; tentatively, D is TRBD1 (6 bases). Germline loops: CDR1 SEHNR, CDR2 FQNEAQ (reference sequence). Trimming took 4 bases from V and 7 from J, leaving 22 bases between them. This CDR3 spans 17 amino acids. This CDR3 reads CASSSARQGLYGGELFF. The CDR3 DNA reads TGTGCCAGCAGCTCGGCTCGGCAGGGGCTGTACGGCGGGGAGCTGTTTTTT. The full variable domain, with the rest looked up from reference TRBV7-9 and TRBJ2-2, is DTGVSQNPRHKITKRGQNVTFRCDPISEHNRLYWYRQTLGQGPEFLTYFQNEAQLEKSRLLSDRFSAERPKGSFSTLEIQRTEQGDSAMYLCASSSARQGLYGGELFFGEGSRLTVL.

This clonotype was observed a handful of times. The V gene is TRBV20-1, the J gene TRBJ2-7; 8 nucleotides match TRBD2. This CDR3 is built from 14 residues. CDR1 is DFQATT, CDR2 SNEGSKA, per germline (reference sequence). After removal of 5 bases from V and 3 bases from J, the junction contained 9 bases not matched to a gene. The CDR3 nucleotides read TGCAGTGCTCTCCCGACCGGGACTAGCTACGAGCAGTACTTC. Translated, it gives CSALPTGTSYEQYF.

This clonotype was picked up a small number of times. The V and J genes are TRBV7-2 and TRBJ1-6; 8 bases fit TRBD1. The CDR3 sequence is 15 residues long. V trimming: 4 bases; J trimming: 9 bases; junction bases outside the gene matches: 8. The V gene's germline CDR1 is SGHTA and CDR2 FQGNSA. The DNA of the CDR3 is TGTGCCAGCAGCTCTCAGGGGGCGGGGACTTCACCCCTCCACTTT. This codes for CASSSQGAGTSPLHF.

This clonotype was seen just once. A clone one base away is much larger, so this may be a read error. The conserved phenylalanine or tryptophan normally closing the CDR3 is absent here, so this likely arose from a read error. The rearrangement uses TRBV19 and TRBJ1-5, with D perhaps matching TRBD1 (5 bases). The CDR3 runs to 16 residues. The germline V gene has CDR1 LNHDA and CDR2 SQIVND (reference sequence). Trimming stripped 9 bases from V and 3 bases from J, with 21 bases between. The CDR3 loop is CASLPSRDKTNQPQHS. The CDR3 DNA reads as TGTGCCAGCCTGCCCTCCAGGGATAAGACCAATCAGCCCCAGCATTCT.

This clonotype was counted at least ten times. The genes are TRBV30 and TRBJ2-1; D not certain. The CDR3 length is 14 residues. The V gene's germline CDR1 is GTSNPN and CDR2 SVGIG (reference sequence). V was shortened by 0 bases and J by 6 bases, with 12 bases between the two germline ends. CDR3 coding DNA: TGTGCCTGGAGTGTTCCAGGACGGAGCAATGAGCAGTTCTTC. Translation gives CAWSVPGRSNEQFF.

This clonotype was found many times. This chain connects TRBV11-2 to TRBJ2-2, with TRBD2 identical over 9 bases. Germline V gives CDR1 SGHAT, CDR2 FQNNGV. This CDR3 region has 20 residues. After removal of 2 bases from V and 2 bases from J, the junction contained 15 bases not matched to a gene. CDR3 region: CASSLRLAVPLKLNTGELFF. In DNA form, the CDR3 reads TGTGCCAGCAGCTTACGACTAGCGGTGCCTCTTAAGCTTAACACCGGGGAGCTGTTTTTT.

The genes are TRBV6-1 and TRBJ1-6; 7 bases match TRBD1. The germline V gene encodes CDR1 MNHNS and CDR2 SASEGT. The CDR3 length is 15 residues. Trimming removed 1 base from V and 9 bases from J; junction bases left unmatched: 6. CDR3 protein: CASSEVWTGGSPLHF. The CDR3 coding sequence is TGTGCCAGCAGTGAAGTTTGGACAGGAGGTTCACCCCTCCACTTT.

The gene calls are TRBV5-4 and TRBJ2-7; D gene uncertain. Trimming pared 0 bases from V and 2 bases from J, leaving 12 bases between. Germline assignment: CDR1 SGHNT and CDR2 YYREEE (reference sequence). The CDR3 totals 15 residues. CDR3 nucleotides: TGTGCCAGCAGCTTGGAATCCTCTCCTCCCTACGAGCAGTACTTC. Its protein product is CASSLESSPPYEQYF.

The chain has TRBV19 and TRBJ1-1, with 10 bases lining up with TRBD1. The CDR3 spans 16 residues. V was clipped by 6 bases and J by 1 base; unmatched bases: 8. The V gene's germline CDR1 is LNHDA and CDR2 SQIVND (reference sequence). CDR3 coding DNA: TGTGCCAGTAGGGGGGACAGGGGCGTTTCGAACACTGAAGCTTTCTTT. Translation gives CASRGDRGVSNTEAFF.

There are many counts of this clonotype. The chain links TRBV28 to TRBJ1-5, with no clear D. Germline lookup yields CDR1 MDHEN and CDR2 SYDVKM. V was clipped by 3 bases and J by 9 bases, with 15 bases between them. CDR3 length: 14 amino acids. In nucleotides, the CDR3 is TGTGCCAGCAGTTTCAGTGATGGGCCGCGGCCCCAGCATTTT. Protein: CASSFSDGPRPQHF.

This clonotype was counted at least ten times. As DNA, the CDR3 is TGTGCCAGCAGCAATAGCGTTAATGAGCAGTTCTTC. Translation: CASSNSVNEQFF. The chain links TRBV7-9 to TRBJ2-1; D might be TRBD2 (5 bases). Trimming left V 5 bases short and J 7 bases short, with 9 bases between. Germline lookup yields CDR1 SEHNR and CDR2 FQNEAQ (reference sequence). The CDR3 sequence is 12 residues long.

The chain carries TRBV18 and TRBJ1-4, with TRBD1 as a possible D gene (6 bases). The V end was cut by 6 bases, the J end by 7 bases, with 15 bases between. Germline V gene data show CDR1 as KGHSH and CDR2 as LQKENI. The CDR3 is 14 residues long. This CDR3 is CASSSGQNLEKLFF. The CDR3 DNA follows: TGTGCCAGCTCGTCCGGACAGAACCTTGAAAAACTGTTTTTT.

The rearrangement uses TRBV28 and TRBJ2-5; the D gene is possibly TRBD2 (6 bases). Germline values: CDR1 MDHEN, CDR2 SYDVKM. The CDR3 has 14 amino acids. V lost 9 bases, J lost 4 bases, and 18 bases lay in between. The CDR3 DNA is TGTGCCAGTCTTGGGACTTCGAGGTTAGAGACCCAGTACTTC. It is translated as CASLGTSRLETQYF.

The genes are TRBV19 and TRBJ1-5; D unclear. Germline-derived CDR1 and CDR2 are LNHDA and SQIVND (reference sequence). V was pared by 1 base and J by 0 bases, with 4 bases between. The CDR3 covers 14 residues. CDR3 bases: TGTGCCAGTAGTATAGCAGATAGCAATCAGCCCCAGCATTTT. It codes for CASSIADSNQPQHF.